This T cell receptor (beta chain) originates from a study of identical twins (dated by TCRdb to 2015 to 2016). In terms of the full investigation: The study deep-sequenced TCR alpha and beta repertoires from monozygotic twins, unrelated adults of various ages and cord blood to test whether fetal clonotypes persist. To rule out contamination, replicate twin experiments were performed at different times with different library preparation protocols.

From the cysteine through the phenylalanine, the CDR3 covers 13 amino acids. Only CDR3 DNA remains: 39 bases, in frame from the first base. Ends trimmed: V by 10 bases, J by 6 bases; bases unmatched to a gene: 10. From the germline V gene, CDR1 is SNHLY and CDR2 is FYNNEI. Library creation used 5' RACE. Sequencing instrument: Illumina HiSeq 2000. A universal primer binding site was added through template switching, and the final cDNA carried a unique molecular identifier so that TCR cDNA molecules could be counted accurately. Specific primers in the conserved constant-segment region were used to synthesize first-strand cDNA for TCR alpha and beta chains. Each cDNA library was double barcoded, with a SMART-Mk sample barcode plus Illumina barcodes, to control for contamination. TruSeq adapter sequences along with Illumina sample barcodes were introduced in two successive PCR steps. The Illumina HiSeq platform was used with custom primers to sequence TCR alpha and beta cDNA libraries. The paper's data handling went like this. Unique molecular identifiers were extracted from raw reads with MiGEC, and CDR3 positions were determined with MiXCR. Recombination models were inferred per individual with the repgenHMM and IGoR tools using an EM algorithm. The analysis of shared clonotypes was done with the tcR package in R, with sharing normalized by the product of cloneset sizes. Out-of-frame nonproductive sequences were analyzed to study raw recombination free of thymic and clonal selection effects. Starting from the raw public reads, TCRdb applied fastp trimming at Q25, assembled clones with MiXCR and retained in-frame beta chains. Every CDR3 protein is listed once, alongside the most common genes and DNA of its rows. The V and J calls and clone size come from TCRdb's table, not from the authors' own analysis. The sample table shows 570,000 or so distinct CDR3 sequences, and around 9.6% are seen once. The ten top clones hold around 3% of the sample.

All donors were healthy Caucasians. The twin cohort comprised three pairs of female monozygotic twins, all aged roughly 18 to 30 years. Peripheral blood mononuclear cells were the source from which RNA for the TCR libraries was isolated. This clonotype turned up a few times. Its antigen is unknown. Qualities for individual bases were not recorded, and no much larger clone is one base off. Findings and caveats that apply to the study as a whole: Out-of-frame TCR alpha sharing in monozygotic twins was systematically underestimated by recombination models, whereas sharing between unrelated individuals was in agreement with the recombination models. Out-of-frame TCR alpha sequences shared between twins showed an excess of low generation-probability sequences compared with coincidental sharing between unrelated individuals. Zero-insertion analyses could be partly confounded by invariant T cells such as MAIT and iNKT, though diverse VJ usage argued against such confounding for most clonotypes. Excess twin sharing in beta out-of-frame sequences was weaker because fewer shared sequences lowered the signal-to-noise ratio. Conclusions relied on cross-sectional statistical analysis, since the same donors could not be followed over many years. Fewer insertions were carried by abundant cord blood beta clonotypes; a weaker similar trend was observed in young adult naive repertoires, while no such trend was observed in memory repertoires.

The sample also formed part of further work on yellow fever vaccine responses in identical twins. Per that second paper: The authors reported that the T cell response to vaccination in identical twins appeared partly convergent and partly personalized. Focusing on identical twins, the study followed the T cell clones that responded to the vaccine, and did so with precision.

This clonotype originated in a young woman in good health. Here the chain combines TRBV2 and TRBJ2-7, and 9 bases in between align with TRBD1. The sample consisted of PBMCs. The DNA sequence is as follows: TGTGCCACCCACCGAGACAGGGGGAGCGAGCAGTACTTC. The encoded protein is CATHRDRGSEQYF.